The clone carrying this TCR beta chain was counted only a few times. The antigen is undetermined. Germline V gives CDR1 SGHKS, CDR2 YYEKEE (reference sequence). Between the trimmed V and J ends, which lost 2 bases and 9 bases, there was a span of 18 bases. CDR3 length: 15 amino acids. The sample is drawn from a study of CD8 T cells in ankylosing spondylitis. By quantitative 5'-RACE with molecular barcodes, the TCR beta libraries were made. From the 5' RACE reads, TCRdb called clonotypes with MiXCR, one entry per CDR3 protein. The sample includes approximately 550,000 distinct CDR3 sequences, approximately 12% seen only once; the top ten take about 6.5%. Study results and limitations: Ankylosing spondylitis blood appeared to be characterized by a TCR beta motif of eight or nine highly homologous variants. Clones that were linked to disease were CD8+ and were relatively rare in peripheral blood. Reportedly, disease-linked clones are significantly enriched in ankylosing spondylitis patients' matched synovial fluid. There were earlier reports of some motif variants in reactive arthritis synovial fluid and blood.

Sequenced input: blood, either unsorted or a sorted T cell fraction (not recorded which). This clonotype was obtained from a male donor with ankylosing spondylitis. The rearrangement uses TRBV5-5 and TRBJ2-1; possibly TRBD1 for D (6 bases). CDR3 nucleotides: TGTGCCAGCAGCTTACAGGGACCCCTAACCCGTGAGCAGTTCTTC. Encoded protein: CASSLQGPLTREQFF.